This paragraph reports one T cell receptor beta chain. Its antigen is as yet unknown. With 60 Vbeta and 13 Jbeta primers, the PCR was carried out. Original processing methods: The authors later counted about 80 million unique TCR beta chains, 9.5 million to 13 million of them shared. Profiling relied on immunoSEQ multiplex PCR, and the TCRdb table lists in-frame clones only, not all of them. V and J calls and clone size come straight from that table; D and trimming were deduced from the DNA. The data contain over 150,000 clones, approximately 80% of them seen just once; the ten biggest clones take up roughly 9.7%. The CDR3 consists of 14 residues. V lost 2 bases to trimming and J lost 4 bases, with 9 bases between them. Germline V gene sequence: CDR1 SEHNR, CDR2 FQNEAQ (reference sequence). This specimen comes from a study of cytomegalovirus exposure and HLA in healthy donors. General study points: Roughly uniform sequencing depth across donors was assumed, possibly incorrectly. A prior analysis recorded that most TCR beta V segments were productive about 87% or about 30% of the time.

Sequenced material: PBMCs. The chain is built from TRBV7-9 and TRBJ2-1, with D maybe TRBD2 (5 bases). This TCR derives from a man between 18 and 29 years old in good health and CMV-seropositive. CDR3 amino acids: CASSLNGVYNEQFF. In nucleotides, the CDR3 is TGTGCCAGCAGCTTAAACGGGGTTTACAATGAGCAGTTCTTC.